This is a list of T cell receptor beta chains from one sample in a study of shared clonotypes between healthy human individuals. Sequencing was performed with immunoSEQ multiplex PCR; in TCRdb, only in-frame clones are kept and a portion is missing. The data show about 2.1 million clones, 85% to 95% seen once. The sample taken for sequencing was naive CD8+ T cells from PBMCs. These receptors all stem from a man between 18 and 29 years old in good health. Some clones in this sample may be carry-over from other donors' samples. The CDR3 runs from the conserved cysteine through the conserved F or W. The D gene is left open where the match is weak. A clone size is listed for some rows: how often the clone was seen (once, few, many), or a class if it is expanded.

D: .
size: .
J: TRBJ1-1
length: 16
V: TRBV28
DNA: TGTGCCAGCAGTGGTATAGGGGAGGGGATGAACACTGAAGCTTTCTTT
CDR3: CASSGIGEGMNTEAFF

D: .
size: .
J: TRBJ2-3
length: 15
V: TRBV29-1
DNA: TGCAGCGTTGAACGGTTGGGGGATGTTACAGATACGCAGTATTTT
CDR3: CSVERLGDVTDTQYF

D: .
size: .
J: TRBJ2-2
length: 12
V: TRBV5-5
DNA: TGTGCCAGCAGCGAGGGACCCGGGGAGCTGTTTTTT
CDR3: CASSEGPGELFF

D: .
size: .
J: TRBJ2-7
length: 15
V: TRBV6-5
DNA: TGTGCCAGCAGGGACTTAGAGCGGGGAGGGGGCGAGCAGTACTTC
CDR3: CASRDLERGGGEQYF

D: .
size: .
J: TRBJ2-7
length: 16
V: TRBV27
DNA: TGTGCCAGCAGTACCCGCCGTGGCACCCCAGGCGGCGAGCAGTACTTC
CDR3: CASSTRRGTPGGEQYF

D: .
size: .
J: TRBJ2-1
length: 15
V: TRBV2
DNA: TGTGCCAGCTGGGGCGTGGCGGAGTCCTACAATGAGCAGTTCTTC
CDR3: CASWGVAESYNEQFF

D: .
size: once
J: TRBJ2-7
length: 13
V: TRBV7-9
DNA: TGTGCCAGCAGCCGGGACCGCGCCTACGAGCAGTACTTC
CDR3: CASSRDRAYEQYF

D: .
size: .
J: TRBJ2-4
length: 14
V: TRBV27
DNA: TGTGCCAGCAGTTTTGGGGCCCGTGGGTACATTCAGTACTTC
CDR3: CASSFGARGYIQYF

D: .
size: .
J: TRBJ1-2
length: 16
V: TRBV19
DNA: TGTGCCAGTAGTATAACCATGGGACACCTTATTGAAGGCTACACCTTC
CDR3: CASSITMGHLIEGYTF

D: .
size: .
J: TRBJ2-3
length: 13
V: TRBV5-1
DNA: TGCGCCAGCAGCCCGACAGGTGGGGATACGCAGTATTTT
CDR3: CASSPTGGDTQYF

D: .
size: .
J: TRBJ1-1
length: 11
V: TRBV4-1
DNA: TGCGCCAGCAGCCAGGGACGGGAAGCTTTCTTT
CDR3: CASSQGREAFF